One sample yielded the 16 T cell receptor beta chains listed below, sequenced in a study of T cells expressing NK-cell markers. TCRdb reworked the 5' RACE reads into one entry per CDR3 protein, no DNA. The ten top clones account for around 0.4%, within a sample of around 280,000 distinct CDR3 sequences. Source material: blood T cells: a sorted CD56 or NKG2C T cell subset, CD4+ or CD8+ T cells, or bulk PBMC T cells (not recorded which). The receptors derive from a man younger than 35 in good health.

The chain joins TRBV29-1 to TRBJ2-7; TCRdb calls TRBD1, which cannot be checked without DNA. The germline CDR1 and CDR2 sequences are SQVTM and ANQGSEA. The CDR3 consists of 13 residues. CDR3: CSGGSGQGYEQYF.

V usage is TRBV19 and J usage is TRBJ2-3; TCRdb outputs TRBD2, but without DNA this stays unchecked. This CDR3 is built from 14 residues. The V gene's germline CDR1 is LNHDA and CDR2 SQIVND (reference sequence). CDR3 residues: CASSISGSTDTQYF. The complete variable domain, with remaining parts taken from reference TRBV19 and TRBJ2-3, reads DGGITQSPKYLFRKEGQNVTLSCEQNLNHDAMYWYRQDPGQGLRLIYYSQIVNDFQKGDIAEGYSVSREKKESFPLTVTSAQKNPTAFYLCASSISGSTDTQYFGPGTRLTVL.

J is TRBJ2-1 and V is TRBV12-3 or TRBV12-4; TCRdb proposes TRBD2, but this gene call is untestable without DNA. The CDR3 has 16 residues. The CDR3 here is CASNAPPGSRYNEQFF.

The CDR3 is CASSLTSGDYYEQYF. The chain joins TRBV7-2 to TRBJ2-7; as DNA is missing, the TRBD2 call by TCRdb cannot be tested. Per germline, CDR1 SGHTA and CDR2 FQGNSA. The CDR3 runs to 15 residues.

This CDR3 reads CSASPVTTNEKLFF. V usage is TRBV20-1 and J usage is TRBJ1-4; TCRdb's D call, TRBD1, is unchecked because there is no DNA. CDR3 size: 14 residues. Germline CDR1 DFQATT, CDR2 SNEGSKA (reference sequence).

CDR3 amino acids: CASSATSGRAFADTQYF. The J gene is TRBJ2-3, the V gene TRBV9; TCRdb designates TRBD2, a call that cannot be tested without DNA. CDR3 size: 17 residues. Germline CDR1 reads SGDLS; CDR2 reads YYNGEE.

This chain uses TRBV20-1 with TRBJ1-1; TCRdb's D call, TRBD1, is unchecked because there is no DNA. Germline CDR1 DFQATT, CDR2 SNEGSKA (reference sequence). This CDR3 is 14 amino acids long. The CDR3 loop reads CSARAAHGGTEAFF.

The CDR3 here is CSVEVGVAYNEQFF. The V gene is TRBV29-1, the J gene TRBJ2-1; the D call from TCRdb, TRBD2, cannot be confirmed without DNA. CDR1 SQVTM and CDR2 ANQGSEA come from the germline V gene. The CDR3 contains 14 residues.

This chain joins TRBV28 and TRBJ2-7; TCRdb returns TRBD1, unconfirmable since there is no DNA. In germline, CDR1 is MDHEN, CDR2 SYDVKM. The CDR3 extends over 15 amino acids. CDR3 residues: CASSSGVRGRYEQYF.

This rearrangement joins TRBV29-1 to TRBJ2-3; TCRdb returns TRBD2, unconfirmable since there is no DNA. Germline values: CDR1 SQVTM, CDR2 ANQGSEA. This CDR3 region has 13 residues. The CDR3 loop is CSVGTRSTDTQYF.

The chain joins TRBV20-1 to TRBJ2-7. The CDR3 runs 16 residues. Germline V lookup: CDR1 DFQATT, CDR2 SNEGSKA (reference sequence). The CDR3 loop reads CSARDPKSVSSYEQYF.

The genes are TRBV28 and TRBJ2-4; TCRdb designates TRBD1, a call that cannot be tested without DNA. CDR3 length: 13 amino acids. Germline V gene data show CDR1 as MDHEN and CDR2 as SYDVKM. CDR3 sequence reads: CAIESPLRNIQYF.

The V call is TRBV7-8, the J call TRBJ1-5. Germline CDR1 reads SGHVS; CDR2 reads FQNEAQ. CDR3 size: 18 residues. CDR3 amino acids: CASSLVGPSSGDDQPQHF.

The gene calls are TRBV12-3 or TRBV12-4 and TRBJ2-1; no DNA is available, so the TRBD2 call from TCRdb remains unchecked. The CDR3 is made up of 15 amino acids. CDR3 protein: CASSLAGGVENEQFF.

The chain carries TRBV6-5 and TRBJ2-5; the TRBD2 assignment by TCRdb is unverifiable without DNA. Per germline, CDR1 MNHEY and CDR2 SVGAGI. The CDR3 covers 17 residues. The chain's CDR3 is CASSYSGAAGVRETQYF.

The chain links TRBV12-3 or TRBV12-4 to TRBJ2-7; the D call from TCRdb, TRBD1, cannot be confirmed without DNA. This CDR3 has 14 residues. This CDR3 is CASSFLQGANEQYF.